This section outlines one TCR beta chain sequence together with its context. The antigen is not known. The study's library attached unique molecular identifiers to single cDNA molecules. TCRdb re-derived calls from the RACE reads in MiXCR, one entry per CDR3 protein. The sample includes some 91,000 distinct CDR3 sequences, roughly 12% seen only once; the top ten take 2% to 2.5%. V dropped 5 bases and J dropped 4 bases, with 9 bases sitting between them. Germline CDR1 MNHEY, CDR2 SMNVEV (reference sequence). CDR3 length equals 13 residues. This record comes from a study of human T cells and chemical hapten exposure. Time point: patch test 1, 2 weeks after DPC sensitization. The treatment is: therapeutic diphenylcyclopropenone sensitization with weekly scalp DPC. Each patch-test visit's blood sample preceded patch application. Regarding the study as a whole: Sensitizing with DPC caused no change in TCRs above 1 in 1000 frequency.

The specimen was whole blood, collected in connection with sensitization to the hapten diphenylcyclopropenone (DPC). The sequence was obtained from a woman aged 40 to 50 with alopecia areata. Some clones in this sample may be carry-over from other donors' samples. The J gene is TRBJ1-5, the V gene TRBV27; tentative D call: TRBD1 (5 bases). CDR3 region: CASSMGVNQPQHF. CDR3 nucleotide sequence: TGTGCCAGCAGTATGGGGGTGAATCAGCCCCAGCATTTT.